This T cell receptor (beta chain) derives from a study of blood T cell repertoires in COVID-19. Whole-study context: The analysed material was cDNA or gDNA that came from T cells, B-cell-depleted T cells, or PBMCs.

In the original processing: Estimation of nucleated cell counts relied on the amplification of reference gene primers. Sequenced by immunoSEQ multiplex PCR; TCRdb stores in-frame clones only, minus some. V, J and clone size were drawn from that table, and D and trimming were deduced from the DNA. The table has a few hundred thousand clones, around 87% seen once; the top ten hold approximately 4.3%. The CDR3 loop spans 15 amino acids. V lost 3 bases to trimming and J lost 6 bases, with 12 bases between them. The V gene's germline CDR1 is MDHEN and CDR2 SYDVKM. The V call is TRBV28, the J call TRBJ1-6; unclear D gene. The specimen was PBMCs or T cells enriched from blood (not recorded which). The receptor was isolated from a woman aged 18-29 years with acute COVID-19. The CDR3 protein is CASSFYPITNSPLHF. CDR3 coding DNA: TGTGCCAGCAGTTTCTACCCGATAACTAATTCACCCCTCCACTTT.